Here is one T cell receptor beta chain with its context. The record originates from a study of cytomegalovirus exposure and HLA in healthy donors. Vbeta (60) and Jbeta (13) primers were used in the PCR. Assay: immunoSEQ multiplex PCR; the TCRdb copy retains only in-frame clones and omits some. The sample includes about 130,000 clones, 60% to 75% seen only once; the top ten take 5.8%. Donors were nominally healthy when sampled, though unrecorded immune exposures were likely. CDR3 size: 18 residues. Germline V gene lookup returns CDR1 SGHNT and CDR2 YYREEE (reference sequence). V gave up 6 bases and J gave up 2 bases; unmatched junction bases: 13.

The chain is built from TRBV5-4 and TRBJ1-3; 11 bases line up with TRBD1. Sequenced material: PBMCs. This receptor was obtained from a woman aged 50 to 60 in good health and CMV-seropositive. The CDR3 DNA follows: TGTGCCAGCACCTACAACAAAGGACAGGGGGCCACTGGAAACACCATATATTTT. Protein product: CASTYNKGQGATGNTIYF.